Each of the 11 T cell receptor beta chains below was sequenced from the same sample in a study of PD-1 blockade in classical Hodgkin lymphoma. Repertoires were generated with immunoSEQ multiplex PCR, while TCRdb's copy carries only in-frame clones and drops some. The table lists around 17,000 clones, approximately 84% of them singletons. Time point meaning: newly diagnosed, previously untreated cHL patient sample. Sequenced input: peripheral blood mononuclear cells (PBMCs). The receptors come from a human donor with classical Hodgkin lymphoma.

The sample holds a few counts of this clone. This chain joins TRBV27 and TRBJ1-2; D is undetermined. Germline CDR1 MNHEY, CDR2 SMNVEV (reference sequence). The CDR3 loop spans 13 amino acids. The germline V and J ends were trimmed by 8 bases and 4 bases, with 14 bases remaining between them. CDR3 loop: CASRTFAGYGYTF. The DNA for the CDR3 is TGTGCCAGCCGGACGTTCGCCGGCTATGGCTACACCTTC.

This clone was detected once. This chain links TRBV19 with TRBJ1-1; D is ambiguous. Trimming stripped 4 bases from V and 6 bases from J, with 15 bases between. CDR1 is LNHDA, CDR2 SQIVND, per germline (reference sequence). The CDR3 has 14 residues. The CDR3 loop is CASSRGDISAEAFF. CDR3 nucleotide sequence: TGTGCCAGTAGTAGGGGAGACATCTCGGCTGAAGCTTTCTTT.

This clone was seen only once. The rearrangement links TRBV7-3 to TRBJ2-3; D is perhaps TRBD2 (5 bases). Germline V gene sequence: CDR1 SGHTA, CDR2 FQGTGA. V was cut by 2 bases and J by 1 base, with 13 bases left in between. CDR3 length: 16 amino acids. The CDR3 loop reads CASSLGAGAGTDTQYF. The CDR3 nucleotides read TGTGCCAGCAGCTTAGGTGCCGGAGCGGGCACAGATACGCAGTATTTT.

The J gene is TRBJ2-2, the V gene TRBV7-6, with 7 positions matching TRBD1. The CDR3 is 17 residues long. Looked up from germline, CDR1 is SGHVS and CDR2 is FNYEAQ. V gave up 5 bases and J gave up 6 bases; unmatched junction bases: 15. CDR3 sequence reads: CASSNPRQGGSSGELFF. The CDR3 DNA sequence: TGTGCCAGCAGCAATCCGCGACAGGGCGGCAGTTCCGGGGAGCTGTTTTTT.

By share of the sample, this clone is medium-sized. The rearrangement joins TRBV6-6 to TRBJ1-1; no reliable D call. The CDR3 consists of 16 residues. Germline-derived CDR1 and CDR2 are MNHNY and SVGAGI (reference sequence). Trimming took 0 bases from V and 1 from J, leaving 12 bases between them. The CDR3 DNA is TGTGCCAGCAGTTACTCCGCCTTCGGAGGGAACACTGAAGCTTTCTTT. Protein: CASSYSAFGGNTEAFF.

This chain joins TRBV7-2 and TRBJ1-4, with TRBD1 as a possible D gene (5 bases). Trimming pared 7 bases from V and 8 bases from J, leaving 20 bases between. Per germline, CDR1 SGHTA and CDR2 FQGNSA. The CDR3 consists of 15 residues. Here the CDR3 reads CASTPRGADTEKLFF. The CDR3 DNA sequence: TGTGCCAGCACCCCACGCGGGGCAGATACCGAAAAACTGTTTTTT.

V gene TRBV9 combines with J gene TRBJ2-3; perhaps TRBD2 as D (5 bases). The V gene lost 1 base and the J gene lost 0 bases, with 9 bases spanning the gap. CDR1 SGDLS and CDR2 YYNGEE come from the germline V gene. This CDR3 contains 15 residues. DNA for the CDR3: TGTGCCAGCAGCGTAAGCGGTTTTAGCACAGATACGCAGTATTTT. Residues: CASSVSGFSTDTQYF.

The rearrangement joins TRBV29-1 to TRBJ2-1; 12 bases agree with TRBD2. The CDR3 has 14 residues. Germline V lookup: CDR1 SQVTM, CDR2 ANQGSEA. J gave up 5 bases and V 6 bases, and 5 bases lay outside the gene matches. CDR3 bases: TGCAGCGTATGGACTAGCGGGGAAAACAATGAGCAGTTCTTC. Amino acids: CSVWTSGENNEQFF.

CDR3 amino acids: CASTQGGPRVWGNQPQHF. The CDR3 DNA reads TGTGCCAGTACCCAGGGGGGTCCGCGAGTCTGGGGCAATCAGCCCCAGCATTTT. The chain couples TRBV19 to TRBJ1-5; the match to TRBD1 covers 7 bases. Germline loops: CDR1 LNHDA, CDR2 SQIVND (reference sequence). V was pared by 7 bases and J by 2 bases, with 17 bases of the junction left unmatched. This CDR3 is built from 18 residues.

This chain links TRBV7-9 with TRBJ1-5; the D is unclear. Trimming removed 5 bases at V and 9 bases at J, with 14 bases between. This CDR3 has 13 residues. Germline V gene lookup returns CDR1 SEHNR and CDR2 FQNEAQ (reference sequence). CDR3 in DNA: TGTGCCAGCAGCCTGGAGGGAATGGCGCCCCAGCATTTT. Its translation is CASSLEGMAPQHF. The whole variable domain, filled in from reference TRBV7-9 and TRBJ1-5, reads DTGVSQNPRHKITKRGQNVTFRCDPISEHNRLYWYRQTLGQGPEFLTYFQNEAQLEKSRLLSDRFSAERPKGSFSTLEIQRTEQGDSAMYLCASSLEGMAPQHFGDGTRLSIL.

The V and J genes are TRBV7-6 and TRBJ2-7; tentatively, D is TRBD1 or TRBD2 (5 bases each). V gave up 3 bases and J gave up 3 bases, with 9 bases separating them. Germline V CDR1 and CDR2: SGHVS, FNYEAQ. There are 13 residues in the CDR3. CDR3 sequence (DNA): TGTGCCAGCAGCTTGGGGGAGAGCTACGAGCAGTACTTC. This gives the protein CASSLGESYEQYF.